Presented here are 6 T cell receptor beta chains from one specimen sequenced in a study of T cell changes during pregnancy in multiple sclerosis. The protocol was immunoSEQ multiplex PCR, while the TCRdb copy is restricted to in-frame clones and leaves out a portion. The sample has around 69,000 clones, 85% to 95% seen once. The sequencing used peripheral blood, collected in the third trimester of pregnancy. Receptors were obtained from a female donor in good health, enrolled as a control in a pregnancy study.

The chain uses TRBV5-4 and TRBJ2-1; TRBD2 matches 8 bases. CDR1 and CDR2 from the germline V gene are SGHNT and YYREEE (reference sequence). The CDR3 spans 15 residues. The V gene end was trimmed by 2 bases and the J gene end by 3 bases; junction bases not matched to a gene: 4. The CDR3 DNA reads TGTGCCAGCAGCTTATCAGCGGGGGACTACAATGAGCAGTTCTTC. Translated, it gives CASSLSAGDYNEQFF.

The V and J genes are TRBV15 and TRBJ2-7; TRBD2 might be the D (5 bases). In germline, CDR1 is LNHNV, CDR2 YYDKDF (reference sequence). V shed 5 bases and J shed 0 bases, with 14 bases lying between them. This CDR3 region has 15 residues. The CDR3 DNA reads as TGTGCCACCAGCGGAAGCGGTGGCCGCTCCTACGAGCAGTACTTC. Protein sequence: CATSGSGGRSYEQYF.

This clone was seen only a few times. The chain links TRBV4-2 to TRBJ1-6; D is perhaps TRBD1 (5 bases). The CDR3 loop spans 16 amino acids. Germline V gene sequence: CDR1 LGHNA, CDR2 YNFKEQ. V was trimmed by 1 base and J by 6 bases, leaving 13 bases between them. CDR3 sequence: CASSQAAGFTNSPLHF. The CDR3 DNA is TGTGCCAGCAGCCAAGCGGCAGGGTTTACTAATTCACCCCTCCACTTT.

The chain joins TRBV10-1 to TRBJ2-7, with TRBD2 as a possible D gene (6 bases). Trimming removed 7 bases at V and 4 bases at J, with 14 bases between. This CDR3 spans 13 amino acids. The germline gives CDR1 WNHNN, CDR2 SYGVQD (reference sequence). For the CDR3, the DNA is TGCGCCAGCACTAAGGGGACTCCTTACGAGCAGTACTTC. Translated: CASTKGTPYEQYF.

The rearrangement joins TRBV9 to TRBJ2-2; D may be TRBD2 (5 bases). The CDR3 sequence is 13 residues long. Looked up from germline, CDR1 is SGDLS and CDR2 is YYNGEE. Deletions cut 4 bases from V and 6 bases from J, with 10 bases between. The CDR3 protein is CASSPFGAGELFF. CDR3 nucleotides: TGTGCCAGCAGCCCATTCGGGGCCGGGGAGCTGTTTTTT.

The V gene is TRBV19, the J gene TRBJ2-7, with 11 bases fitting TRBD1. The germline V gene encodes CDR1 LNHDA and CDR2 SQIVND (reference sequence). The trim removed 8 bases at V and 3 bases at J, leaving 6 bases unmatched. The length of the CDR3 is 14 residues. Written as DNA, the CDR3 is TGTGCCAGTCGAAGGACAGGGGGCCTCTACGAGCAGTACTTC. Amino acid sequence: CASRRTGGLYEQYF.